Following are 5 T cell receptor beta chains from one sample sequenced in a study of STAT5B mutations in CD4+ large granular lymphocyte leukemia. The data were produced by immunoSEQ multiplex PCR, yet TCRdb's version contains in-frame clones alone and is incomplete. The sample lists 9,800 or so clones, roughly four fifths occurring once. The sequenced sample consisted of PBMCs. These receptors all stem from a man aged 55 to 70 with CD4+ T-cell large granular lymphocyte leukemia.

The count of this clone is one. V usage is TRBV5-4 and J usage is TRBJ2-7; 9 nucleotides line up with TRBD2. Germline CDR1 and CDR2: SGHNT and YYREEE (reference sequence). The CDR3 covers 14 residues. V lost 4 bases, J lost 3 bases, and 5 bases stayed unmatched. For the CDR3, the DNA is TGTGCCAGCAGCCTTAGCGGGAGCATCTACGAGCAGTACTTC. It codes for CASSLSGSIYEQYF.

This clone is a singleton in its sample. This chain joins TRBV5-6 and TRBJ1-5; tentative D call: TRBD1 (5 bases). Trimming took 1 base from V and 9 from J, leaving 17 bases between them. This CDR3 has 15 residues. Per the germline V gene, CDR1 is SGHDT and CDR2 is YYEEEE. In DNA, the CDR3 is TGTGCCAGCAGCTTGTATGGTCAGGGCGAGGGGCCCCAGCATTTT. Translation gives CASSLYGQGEGPQHF.

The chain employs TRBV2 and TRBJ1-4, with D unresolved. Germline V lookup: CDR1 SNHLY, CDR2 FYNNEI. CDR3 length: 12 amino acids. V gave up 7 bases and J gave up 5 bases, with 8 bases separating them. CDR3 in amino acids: CASNRLNEKLFF. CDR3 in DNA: TGTGCCAGCAACAGACTCAATGAAAAACTGTTTTTT. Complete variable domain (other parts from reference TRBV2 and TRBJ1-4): EPEVTQTPSHQVTQMGQEVILRCVPISNHLYFYWYRQILGQKVEFLVSFYNNEISEKSEIFDDQFSVERPDGSNFTLKIRSTKLEDSAMYFCASNRLNEKLFFGSGTQLSVL.

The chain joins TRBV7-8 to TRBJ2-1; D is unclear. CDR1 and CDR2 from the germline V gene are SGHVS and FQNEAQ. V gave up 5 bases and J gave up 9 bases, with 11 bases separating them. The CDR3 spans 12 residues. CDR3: CASSPRPGEQFF. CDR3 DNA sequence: TGTGCCAGCAGCCCCCGTCCGGGTGAGCAGTTCTTC.

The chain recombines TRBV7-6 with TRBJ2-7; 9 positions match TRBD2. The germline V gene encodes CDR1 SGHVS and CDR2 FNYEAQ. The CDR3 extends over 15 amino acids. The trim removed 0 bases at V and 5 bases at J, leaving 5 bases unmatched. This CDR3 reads CASSLAGSGSNEQYF. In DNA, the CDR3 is TGTGCCAGCAGCTTAGCGGGTAGCGGGAGCAACGAGCAGTACTTC.